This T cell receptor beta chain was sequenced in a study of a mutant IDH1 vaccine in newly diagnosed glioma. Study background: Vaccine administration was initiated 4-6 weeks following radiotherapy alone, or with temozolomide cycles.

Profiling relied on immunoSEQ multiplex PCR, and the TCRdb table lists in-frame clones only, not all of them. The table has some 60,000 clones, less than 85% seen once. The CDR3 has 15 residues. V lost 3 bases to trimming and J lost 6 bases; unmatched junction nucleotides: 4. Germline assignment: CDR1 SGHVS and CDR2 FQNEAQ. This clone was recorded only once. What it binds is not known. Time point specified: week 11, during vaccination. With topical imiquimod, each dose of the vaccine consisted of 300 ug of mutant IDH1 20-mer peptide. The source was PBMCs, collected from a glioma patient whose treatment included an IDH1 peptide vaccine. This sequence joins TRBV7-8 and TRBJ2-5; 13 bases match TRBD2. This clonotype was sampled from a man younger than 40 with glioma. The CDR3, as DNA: TGTGCCAGCAGCTTTCGGACTAGCGGGAGTCAGACCCAGTACTTC. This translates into CASSFRTSGSQTQYF.